This T cell receptor beta chain is drawn from a study of long-term antiretroviral therapy in people with HIV. Run at survey level, the immunoSEQ assay was version v3.0. Assay used: immunoSEQ multiplex PCR; TCRdb lists only in-frame clones, some missing. The sample lists about 48,000 clones, about 81% seen once, with 3% in the top ten. The CDR3 has 14 residues. Trimming shortened V by 2 bases and J by 2 bases, and 9 bases separated the two germline ends. Per the germline V gene, CDR1 is SGHVS and CDR2 is FNYEAQ. General study points: It was observed that HIV repertoires exhibited narrower CDR3 length ranges than controls. Whichever time point was examined, clones expanded before ART dominated the repertoire.

PBMC samples from each donor numbered at least one pre-ART and at least two post-ART. A note on this clone: Its specificity is unknown.

The sample in question was unsorted PBMCs, obtained 0.8 years after starting antiretroviral therapy. The origin of this receptor is a woman between 18 and 29 years old with HIV. This chain joins TRBV7-6 and TRBJ2-5; D gene unclear. This CDR3 is CASSLWLQQETQYF. The CDR3 coding sequence is TGTGCCAGCAGCTTATGGCTGCAACAAGAGACCCAGTACTTC.